Listed here is a single T cell receptor beta chain. The V gene's germline CDR1 is SGHRS and CDR2 YFSETQ. V lost 4 bases and J lost 2, with 5 bases in between. There are 12 residues in the CDR3. These data originate in a study of shared clonotypes between healthy human individuals. Here immunoSEQ multiplex PCR was the method, and the copy in TCRdb shows in-frame clones only, minus some. The data contain roughly 1,500,000 clones, 98% of them singletons. The chain has TRBV5-1 and TRBJ2-3; D not certain. The receptor comes from a man aged 30 to 39 in good health. Sequencing used naive CD4+ T cells sorted from blood. Subset noted: CD45RA+ positively selected. The chain's CDR3 is CASSPTTDTQYF. The CDR3 DNA is TGCGCCAGCAGCCCAACCACAGATACGCAGTATTTT.